The rows below give T cell receptor beta chains drawn from one sample of a study of T cell responses to AZD1222 COVID-19 vaccine. Only in-frame clones appear in the TCRdb table, and some are missing; sequencing was by immunoSEQ multiplex PCR. The data hold some 190,000 clones, with 80% to 95% observed a single time. The sample here was peripheral blood, taken on day 0 of AZD1222 vaccination. These receptors originate from an adult in good health. The CDR3 runs from the conserved cysteine through the conserved F or W. D genes are given only for firm matches. Only part of the rows carry a size: once, few, many, or a class if the clone is expanded.

V gene	J gene	D gene	clone size	CDR3 protein	CDR3 DNA
TRBV12-3/TRBV12-4	TRBJ2-2	.	.	CASRARGTGELFF	TGTGCCAGTCGGGCTAGGGGAACCGGGGAGCTGTTTTTT
TRBV5-1	TRBJ1-6	.	few	CASSLGSYNSPLHF	TGCGCCAGCAGCTTGGGATCCTATAATTCACCCCTCCACTTT
TRBV3-1/TRBV3-2	TRBJ1-2	.	.	CASSLGRGDYGYTF	TGTGCCAGCAGTCTGGGTCGGGGTGACTATGGCTACACCTTC
TRBV18	TRBJ1-4	TRBD1	once	CASSRTGATNEKLFF	TGTGCCAGCTCACGGACAGGGGCAACTAATGAAAAACTGTTTTTT
TRBV6-5	TRBJ1-2	.	.	CASRTGGRLGYTF	TGTGCCAGCAGGACGGGGGGGCGCCTAGGCTACACCTTC
TRBV5-6	TRBJ2-7	.	.	CASSLASEQYF	TGTGCCAGCAGCTTGGCCTCCGAGCAGTACTTC
TRBV6-2/TRBV6-3	TRBJ1-2	TRBD1	.	CASSYSFRTGGAGYTF	TGTGCCAGCAGTTACTCGTTCCGGACAGGGGGTGCGGGCTACACCTTC
TRBV9	TRBJ1-1	.	.	CASSVSMNTEAFF	TGTGCCAGCAGCGTATCTATGAACACTGAAGCTTTCTTT
TRBV5-5	TRBJ1-1	.	.	CASSWGTGNTEAFF	TGTGCCAGCAGCTGGGGGACGGGAAACACTGAAGCTTTCTTT
TRBV9	TRBJ1-6	.	.	CASSSTERSYGSPLHF	TGTGCCAGCAGCTCCACGGAACGCTCCTATGGTTCACCCCTCCACTTT
TRBV5-6	TRBJ1-5	.	.	CASSGLGSNQPQHF	TGTGCCAGCAGCGGGTTAGGTAGCAATCAGCCCCAGCATTTT
TRBV9	TRBJ1-6	TRBD1	.	CASSVGQGAGALHF	TGTGCCAGCAGCGTAGGGCAGGGGGCCGGGGCCCTCCACTTT
TRBV23-1	TRBJ1-3	.	.	CASIADLPPSGNTIYF	TGCGCCAGCATTGCTGACTTGCCGCCCTCTGGAAACACCATATATTTT
TRBV6-4	TRBJ1-5	.	.	CASSVSENQPQHF	TGTGCCAGCAGTGTTTCGGAAAATCAGCCCCAGCATTTT
TRBV5-4	TRBJ1-3	TRBD1	.	CASSAGTDYSGNTIYF	TGTGCCAGCAGTGCCGGGACAGACTACTCTGGAAACACCATATATTTT
TRBV27	TRBJ1-2	.	.	CASSPRGETYGYTF	TGTGCCAGCAGTCCCCGGGGCGAAACCTATGGCTACACCTTC
TRBV19	TRBJ2-1	.	.	CASTVTSVGHNEQFF	TGTGCCAGTACCGTTACCTCGGTGGGGCACAATGAGCAGTTCTTC
TRBV15	TRBJ2-7	.	.	CATSRQGYEQYF	TGTGCCACGTCCCGGCAGGGCTACGAGCAGTACTTC